Shown below are 21 T cell receptor beta chains from a single sample sequenced in a study of cytomegalovirus exposure and HLA in healthy donors. Vbeta (60) and Jbeta (13) primers were used in the PCR. The method was immunoSEQ multiplex PCR; TCRdb's version includes in-frame clones alone and lacks a portion of them. The repertoire holds 100,000 to 150,000 clones, with around 77% as singletons. Sequencing was performed on PBMCs. Receptors originate from a middle-aged woman in good health and CMV-seropositive.

V and J are TRBV19 and TRBJ2-1, with 11 bases matching TRBD2. V trimming: 6 bases; J trimming: 4 bases; junction bases outside the gene matches: 2. Germline values: CDR1 LNHDA, CDR2 SQIVND (reference sequence). The CDR3 runs 14 residues. The CDR3, as DNA: TGTGCCAGTAGCCGACTAGCGGGGTACAATGAGCAGTTCTTC. This encodes CASSRLAGYNEQFF.

This sequence joins TRBV7-6 and TRBJ1-1; the D is unclear. There are 11 residues in the CDR3. The V and J ends lost 4 bases and 3 bases respectively, with 3 bases between them. CDR1 SGHVS and CDR2 FNYEAQ come from the germline V gene. The CDR3 reads CASSSDTEAFF. CDR3 coding DNA: TGTGCCAGCAGCTCTGACACTGAAGCTTTCTTT.

This clone has only a few counts. The gene calls are TRBV7-9 and TRBJ2-1, with 12 bases matching TRBD2. The CDR3 covers 15 residues. The V gene's germline CDR1 is SEHNR and CDR2 FQNEAQ (reference sequence). The V gene end was trimmed by 1 base and the J gene end by 10 bases; junction bases not matched to a gene: 5. The CDR3 sequence: CASSLGTSGAREQFF. The CDR3 DNA is TGTGCCAGCAGCTTAGGGACTAGCGGGGCGAGGGAGCAGTTCTTC.

J is TRBJ1-4 and V is TRBV10-3, with 9 nucleotides matching TRBD1. The CDR3 spans 16 residues. V dropped 5 bases and J dropped 4; count of bases not matched to a gene: 8. From germline, CDR1 is ENHRY and CDR2 SYGVKD. The chain's CDR3 is CAISRPPGQGNEKLFF. The CDR3 bases are TGTGCCATCAGTCGACCTCCGGGACAGGGTAATGAAAAACTGTTTTTT.

The sample holds a few counts of this clone. A read error may produce the germline difference seen at one junction end. The chain combines TRBV7-9 with TRBJ2-7; D perhaps matches TRBD2 (6 bases). Germline CDR1 SEHNR, CDR2 FQNEAQ (reference sequence). The CDR3 contains 11 residues. CDR3 in DNA: TGTTCCAGCAGCTTGGGGGGCGAGCAGTACTTC. Residues: CSSSLGGEQYF.

This clone turned up a few times. The gene calls are TRBV28 and TRBJ1-5; D may be TRBD1 (5 bases). CDR3 size: 19 residues. Trimming cost V 5 bases and J 6 bases, with 29 bases left between them. Germline V gene lookup returns CDR1 MDHEN and CDR2 SYDVKM. CDR3: CASSIRELRTIREGQPQHF. The CDR3 DNA follows: TGTGCCAGCAGTATTCGGGAATTAAGGACTATCAGGGAAGGTCAGCCCCAGCATTTT.

The rearrangement joins TRBV6-1 to TRBJ2-7; 12 bases map to TRBD2. The CDR3 is made up of 15 amino acids. Germline lookup yields CDR1 MNHNS and CDR2 SASEGT. V gave up 7 bases and J gave up 0 bases; unmatched junction bases: 4. The CDR3 DNA is TGTGCCAGCACTAGGACTAGCGGGAACTCCTACGAGCAGTACTTC. Its protein is CASTRTSGNSYEQYF.

The V gene is TRBV2, the J gene TRBJ1-5, with 9 bases fitting TRBD1. Germline V gene lookup returns CDR1 SNHLY and CDR2 FYNNEI. CDR3 length equals 15 residues. Trimming removed 5 bases from V and 4 bases from J; junction bases left unmatched: 6. Here the CDR3 reads CASSTGQGRNQPQHF. CDR3 nucleotides: TGTGCCAGCAGTACAGGACAGGGGCGAAATCAGCCCCAGCATTTT. The full variable domain, completed using reference TRBV2 and TRBJ1-5, is EPEVTQTPSHQVTQMGQEVILRCVPISNHLYFYWYRQILGQKVEFLVSFYNNEISEKSEIFDDQFSVERPDGSNFTLKIRSTKLEDSAMYFCASSTGQGRNQPQHFGDGTRLSIL.

This clone was picked up one time. The chain links TRBV28 to TRBJ1-4, with 12 bases lining up with TRBD1. V gave up 5 bases and J gave up 5 bases; unmatched junction bases: 3. From germline, CDR1 is MDHEN and CDR2 SYDVKM. CDR3 length: 15 residues. The CDR3 protein is CASSLGQGANEKLFF. The CDR3 DNA reads as TGTGCCAGCAGTCTGGGACAGGGGGCGAATGAAAAACTGTTTTTT.

The chain carries TRBV4-1 and TRBJ2-5, with TRBD2 matching 7 bases. This CDR3 contains 16 residues. Trimming at V came to 3 bases and at J to 5 bases, leaving 12 bases not matched to a gene. Looked up from germline, CDR1 is MGHRA and CDR2 is YSYEKL. The CDR3 region is CASSQMGLGSGETQYF. The CDR3 region has the DNA TGCGCCAGCAGCCAGATGGGGCTGGGTAGCGGGGAGACCCAGTACTTC.

J is TRBJ2-7 and V is TRBV10-2; TRBD1 matches at 9 bases. Trimming cost V 6 bases and J 5 bases; bases outside gene matches: 5. The length of the CDR3 is 13 residues. Germline V CDR1 and CDR2: WSHSY, SAAADI. CDR3: CASSTGGTDEQYF. The CDR3 nucleotides are TGCGCCAGCAGCACAGGGGGCACGGACGAGCAGTACTTC.

This sequence joins TRBV4-1 and TRBJ2-5; 7 nucleotides agree with TRBD2. Trimming cost V 1 base and J 3 bases; bases outside gene matches: 5. The V gene's germline CDR1 is MGHRA and CDR2 YSYEKL. The CDR3 contains 15 residues. CDR3 sequence reads: CASSQVVLAEETQYF. The CDR3 nucleotides read TGCGCCAGCAGCCAAGTGGTGCTAGCGGAAGAGACCCAGTACTTC.

This clone was detected only once. The CDR3 DNA follows: TGTGCCAGCAGCTTAGCGATACAGGTCTCTGGAAACACCATATATTTT. Translating gives CASSLAIQVSGNTIYF. This rearrangement joins TRBV7-9 to TRBJ1-3; D perhaps matches TRBD1 (5 bases). With 0 bases removed from V and 0 bases from J, the gap between germline ends came to 9 bases. The CDR3 covers 16 residues. CDR1 and CDR2 from the germline V gene are SEHNR and FQNEAQ (reference sequence).

In this sample, this clone turned up once. The chain has TRBV4-1 and TRBJ1-2; 9 nucleotides match TRBD1. This CDR3 spans 15 amino acids. In germline, CDR1 is MGHRA, CDR2 YSYEKL. Trimming removed 6 bases from V and 2 bases from J; junction bases left unmatched: 7. CDR3 amino acids: CASRATGGSNYGYTF. Written as DNA, the CDR3 is TGCGCCAGCAGGGCAACAGGGGGCTCAAACTATGGCTACACCTTC.

The J gene is TRBJ2-7, the V gene TRBV5-6, with 7 positions matching TRBD2. After removal of 4 bases from V and 6 bases from J, the junction contained 10 bases not matched to a gene. Germline assignment: CDR1 SGHDT and CDR2 YYEEEE. The length of the CDR3 is 14 residues. CDR3 residues: CASSPSGIRTEQYF. The CDR3 DNA reads as TGTGCCAGCAGCCCGAGCGGGATCCGGACCGAGCAGTACTTC. The entire variable domain, with the rest obtained from reference TRBV5-6 and TRBJ2-7, is as follows: DAGVTQSPTHLIKTRGQQVTLRCSPKSGHDTVSWYQQALGQGPQFIFQYYEEEERQRGNFPDRFSGHQFPNYSSELNVNALLLGDSALYLCASSPSGIRTEQYFGPGTRLTVT.

This chain joins TRBV11-2 and TRBJ1-4; possibly TRBD1 for D (5 bases). In germline, CDR1 is SGHAT, CDR2 FQNNGV. The CDR3 is 14 amino acids. The V and J ends lost 2 bases and 8 bases respectively, with 12 bases between them. The CDR3 region has the DNA TGTGCCAGCAGCTTAATAGGGGCCACGGAAAAACTGTTTTTT. Protein sequence: CASSLIGATEKLFF.

This clone was counted once. The chain combines TRBV19 with TRBJ1-5; 7 bases agree with TRBD1. With V trimmed by 8 bases and J by 6 bases, 7 bases remained unmatched. Germline assignment: CDR1 LNHDA and CDR2 SQIVND (reference sequence). The CDR3 consists of 13 residues. The CDR3 DNA is TGTGCCAGTGAGGGGGCGCCAACTCAGCCCCAGCATTTT. Its protein product is CASEGAPTQPQHF.

V is TRBV11-2 and J is TRBJ2-1; no definite D call. This CDR3 comprises 12 residues. Germline CDR1 reads SGHAT; CDR2 reads FQNNGV. V lost 2 bases and J lost 5, with 4 bases in between. This CDR3 reads CASSLNNNEQFF. CDR3 nucleotides: TGTGCCAGCAGCTTAAATAACAATGAGCAGTTCTTC.

This clone was recorded a few times. J is TRBJ2-2 and V is TRBV5-4, with TRBD2 matching 8 bases. CDR1 and CDR2 (germline): SGHNT, YYREEE (reference sequence). This CDR3 region has 16 residues. V lost 4 bases, J lost 4 bases, and 9 bases stayed unmatched. CDR3 loop: CASSPRGGMSTGELFF. The CDR3 nucleotides are TGTGCCAGCAGCCCCCGGGGGGGCATGAGCACCGGGGAGCTGTTTTTT.

The V gene is TRBV7-3, the J gene TRBJ1-5; D unclear. Germline V gene data show CDR1 as SGHTA and CDR2 as FQGTGA. The CDR3 has 14 residues. With 2 bases removed from V and 7 bases from J, the gap between germline ends came to 12 bases. The CDR3, as DNA: TGTGCCAGCAGCTTAGGAGGGTATGGCCAGCCCCAGCATTTT. This translates into CASSLGGYGQPQHF. Combining the CDR3 with reference TRBV7-3 and TRBJ1-5 gives the whole variable domain GAGVSQTPSNKVTEKGKYVELRCDPISGHTALYWYRQSLGQGPEFLIYFQGTGAADDSGLPNDRFFAVRPEGSVSTLKIQRTERGDSAVYLCASSLGGYGQPQHFGDGTRLSIL.

This chain uses TRBV2 with TRBJ2-5; 10 positions match TRBD1. This CDR3 spans 15 amino acids. V lost 6 bases, J lost 2 bases, and 6 bases stayed unmatched. Germline V gene sequence: CDR1 SNHLY, CDR2 FYNNEI. This CDR3 reads CASSRDRGSQETQYF. As DNA, the CDR3 is TGTGCCAGCAGCCGGGACAGGGGTTCTCAAGAGACCCAGTACTTC.